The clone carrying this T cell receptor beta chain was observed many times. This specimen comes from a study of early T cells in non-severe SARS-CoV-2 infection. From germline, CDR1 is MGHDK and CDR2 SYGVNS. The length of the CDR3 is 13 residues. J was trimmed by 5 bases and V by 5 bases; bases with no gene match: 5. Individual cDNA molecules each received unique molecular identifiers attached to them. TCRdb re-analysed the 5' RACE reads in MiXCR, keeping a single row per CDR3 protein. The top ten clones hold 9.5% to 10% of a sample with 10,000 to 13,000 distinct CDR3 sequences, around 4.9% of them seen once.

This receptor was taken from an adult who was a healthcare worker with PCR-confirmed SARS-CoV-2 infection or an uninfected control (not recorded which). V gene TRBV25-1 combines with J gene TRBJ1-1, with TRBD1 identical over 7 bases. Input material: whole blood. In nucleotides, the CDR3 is TGTGCCAGCAGTACTACAGGGGAAACTGAAGCTTTCTTT. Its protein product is CASSTTGETEAFF.